Below, 6 T cell receptor beta chains from the same sample are listed, as sequenced in a study of blood T cell repertoires in COVID-19. Assay used: immunoSEQ multiplex PCR; TCRdb lists only in-frame clones, some missing. The sample holds about 320,000 clones, 85% seen once. Sequencing was carried out using PBMCs or T cells enriched from blood (not recorded which). The receptor set was obtained from a woman aged 25 to 39 who had been exposed to COVID-19.

V gene TRBV5-6 combines with J gene TRBJ2-3; 8 bases line up with TRBD1. The CDR3 is made up of 14 amino acids. Per the germline V gene, CDR1 is SGHDT and CDR2 is YYEEEE. The J segment lost 8 bases and the V segment lost 4 bases, leaving 9 bases of the junction unmatched. The CDR3 DNA reads as TGTGCCAGCAGCGGACAGGGACCTTTGGGTACGCAGTATTTT. It encodes CASSGQGPLGTQYF.

The chain combines TRBV5-4 with TRBJ1-2; no clear D. V lost 0 bases to trimming and J lost 7 bases, with 13 bases between them. CDR3 length: 14 residues. Germline V gives CDR1 SGHNT, CDR2 YYREEE (reference sequence). CDR3 amino acids: CASSLDYGEGGYTF. The CDR3 region has the DNA TGTGCCAGCAGCTTGGATTACGGGGAGGGTGGCTACACCTTC.

The rearrangement joins TRBV5-1 to TRBJ1-1; 8 bases fit TRBD1. The ends lost 2 bases at V and 0 bases at J; junction bases unmatched: 3. The CDR3 runs to 15 residues. Per germline, CDR1 SGHRS and CDR2 YFSETQ. The CDR3 nucleotides are TGCGCCAGCAGCTTAGCGGGACAGGTGAACACTGAAGCTTTCTTT. As protein: CASSLAGQVNTEAFF.

This clone was seen a few times. This chain links TRBV3-1 (or the pseudogene TRBV3-2) with TRBJ2-7; TRBD2 might be the D (5 bases). The V and J ends lost 4 bases and 6 bases respectively, with 10 bases between them. The germline V gene encodes CDR1 LGHDT and CDR2 YNNKEL (reference sequence). There are 12 residues in the CDR3. CDR3 sequence (DNA): TGTGCCAGCAGCCTTACTAGGACCGAGCAGTACTTC. Translating gives CASSLTRTEQYF.

Only one count was recorded for this clone. V gene TRBV4-1 combines with J gene TRBJ2-3; D is unclear. The CDR3 is 14 amino acids. Germline V gives CDR1 MGHRA, CDR2 YSYEKL. The germline V and J ends were trimmed by 3 bases and 6 bases, with 13 bases remaining between them. The CDR3 DNA follows: TGCGCCAGCAGCCATGCGACTGGTGCCGATACGCAGTATTTT. It encodes CASSHATGADTQYF.

J is TRBJ2-1 and V is TRBV5-1, with TRBD2 matching 12 bases. Germline values: CDR1 SGHRS, CDR2 YFSETQ. This CDR3 spans 20 amino acids. V trimming: 3 bases; J trimming: 9 bases; junction bases outside the gene matches: 22. The CDR3 DNA follows: TGCGCCAGCAGCTACGACAGGAAACCTCTAGCGGGAGGGCCGTTCCCTGAGCAGTTCTTC. Its protein is CASSYDRKPLAGGPFPEQFF.